Listed here are 15 T cell receptor beta chains from one sample, sequenced in a study of T cells in Graves' hyperthyroidism and ophthalmopathy. RNA transcripts provided the source from which TCR beta CDR3 regions were amplified. The HTBI set primed first-round TCR CDR3 RT-PCR. From the multiplex PCR reads, TCRdb called clonotypes with MiXCR, one entry per CDR3 protein. The data hold about 160,000 distinct CDR3 sequences, with just under 9.5% observed a single time. Sequenced: blood. All receptors come from a woman between 18 and 29 years old with Graves' hyperthyroidism that later progressed to Graves' ophthalmopathy.

This clonotype was counted at least ten times. The CDR3 here is CASSLGLGGNTGELFF. The CDR3 DNA follows: TGTGCCAGCAGCTTAGGTCTAGGGGGAAACACCGGGGAGCTGTTTTTT. The V and J genes are TRBV7-2 and TRBJ2-2; tentatively, D is TRBD1 (6 bases). The germline V gene has CDR1 SGHTA and CDR2 FQGNSA. The length of the CDR3 is 16 residues. V was cut by 1 base and J by 2 bases, with 11 bases left in between. Variable domain in full (rest from reference TRBV7-2 and TRBJ2-2): GAGVSQSPSNKVTEKGKDVELRCDPISGHTALYWYRQSLGQGLEFLIYFQGNSAPDKSGLPSDRFSAERTGGSVSTLTIQRTQQEDSAVYLCASSLGLGGNTGELFFGEGSRLTVL.

The sample holds one count of this clonotype. A much larger clonotype is one base distant, so this may be a read error. The chain recombines TRBV19 with TRBJ2-2; 12 bases map to TRBD2. CDR1 and CDR2 (germline): LNHDA, SQIVND (reference sequence). The CDR3 covers 15 residues. The CDR3 is CASSGLAGRAGGLFF. In nucleotides, the CDR3 is TGTGCCAGTAGCGGACTAGCGGGAAGGGCCGGGGGGCTGTTTTTT.

This chain uses TRBV7-6 with TRBJ2-1; TRBD2 agrees at 8 bases. V shed 1 base and J 0 bases; nucleotides not matched to a gene: 11. Germline V gene sequence: CDR1 SGHVS, CDR2 FNYEAQ. The CDR3 contains 19 residues. The CDR3 DNA reads TGTGCCAGCAGCTTAGGGGGACTAGGGGGGATTAGCTCCTACAATGAGCAGTTCTTC. Encoded protein: CASSLGGLGGISSYNEQFF.

This clonotype occurred many times. The chain recombines TRBV20-1 with TRBJ1-2; weak D call: TRBD1 (5 bases). Trimming left V 1 base short and J 8 bases short, with 11 bases between. This CDR3 has 12 residues. Per germline, CDR1 DFQATT and CDR2 SNEGSKA (reference sequence). The DNA for the CDR3 is TGCAGTGCTAGAGGGGGACCTAAAGGCTACACCTTC. Translated, it gives CSARGGPKGYTF.

There are many counts of this clonotype. This chain links TRBV5-1 with TRBJ2-1; 10 bases match TRBD2. CDR3 length equals 12 residues. Trimming took 7 bases from V and 10 from J; bases not matched to a gene: 5. Per germline, CDR1 SGHRS and CDR2 YFSETQ. The CDR3 sequence is CASRIAGGEQFF. The CDR3 region has the DNA TGCGCCAGCCGAATAGCGGGAGGAGAGCAGTTCTTC. Full variable domain (remainder filled in from reference TRBV5-1 and TRBJ2-1): KAGVTQTPRYLIKTRGQQVTLSCSPISGHRSVSWYQQTPGQGLQFLFEYFSETQRNKGNFPGRFSGRQFSNSRSEMNVSTLELGDSALYLCASRIAGGEQFFGPGTRLTVL.

This clonotype was picked up many times. The gene calls are TRBV6-1 and TRBJ1-2, with D possibly TRBD1 on 6 matching bases. In germline, CDR1 is MNHNS, CDR2 SASEGT. V was clipped by 6 bases and J by 4 bases, with 21 bases between them. The length of the CDR3 is 16 residues. This chain's CDR3 is CASSPTPGGLVYGYTF. The DNA of the CDR3 is TGTGCCAGCAGCCCTACACCGGGGGGCCTCGTCTATGGCTACACCTTC.

The chain uses TRBV19 and TRBJ2-3; no definite D call. The CDR3 runs 15 residues. Germline lookup yields CDR1 LNHDA and CDR2 SQIVND (reference sequence). V was shortened by 4 bases and J by 3 bases, with 14 bases between the two germline ends. CDR3 sequence reads: CASSKIDGVTDTQYF. CDR3 DNA: TGTGCCAGTAGTAAAATCGACGGAGTGACAGATACGCAGTATTTT.

There are many counts of this clonotype. V is TRBV28 and J is TRBJ2-1; 11 bases are a match to TRBD2. V lost 4 bases, J lost 8 bases, and 13 bases stayed unmatched. There are 17 residues in the CDR3. In germline, CDR1 is MDHEN, CDR2 SYDVKM. CDR3 bases: TGTGCCAGCAGTTCCGTTATTTCTAGCGGGAGGTTTGATGAGCAGTTCTTC. This codes for CASSSVISSGRFDEQFF. The full variable domain, its missing parts supplied by reference TRBV28 and TRBJ2-1, is DVKVTQSSRYLVKRTGEKVFLECVQDMDHENMFWYRQDPGLGLRLIYFSYDVKMKEKGDIPEGYSVSREKKERFSLILESASTNQTSMYLCASSSVISSGRFDEQFFGPGTRLTVL.

This clonotype was detected ten times or more. This chain connects TRBV2 to TRBJ2-5; D is possibly TRBD2 (5 bases). The CDR3 length is 13 residues. Germline V gene sequence: CDR1 SNHLY, CDR2 FYNNEI. V lost 5 bases and J lost 4, with 11 bases in between. The CDR3 DNA reads as TGTGCCAGCAGTTCCGGGATCGGAGAGACCCAGTACTTC. It specifies CASSSGIGETQYF.

This clonotype was seen at least ten times. The rearrangement joins TRBV12-3 or TRBV12-4 to TRBJ1-2; 7 nucleotides agree with TRBD1. J was trimmed by 6 bases and V by 4 bases; bases with no gene match: 11. CDR3 length equals 15 residues. For the CDR3, the DNA is TGTGCCAGCAGTTCAGAGGGACAGTTCTATCATGGCTACACCTTC. It yields the protein CASSSEGQFYHGYTF.

This clonotype was picked up a small number of times. Here the CDR3 omits its conserved ending phenylalanine or tryptophan, so a read error is the likely source. The gene calls are TRBV25-1 and TRBJ1-1, with 8 bases aligning to TRBD1. The CDR3 is 13 residues long. Germline CDR1 and CDR2: MGHDK and SYGVNS. Germline trimming cut 10 bases from V and 2 bases from J; bases unmatched to any gene: 6. The CDR3 protein is CANRGQGNTEAFS. CDR3 sequence (DNA): TGTGCCAACAGAGGACAGGGCAACACTGAAGCTTTCTCT.

The rearrangement joins TRBV6-2 or TRBV6-3 to TRBJ1-3; no firm D call. The CDR3 extends over 14 amino acids. V lost 5 bases, J lost 3 bases, and 11 bases lay in between. The V gene's germline CDR1 is MNHEY and CDR2 SVGEGT. The CDR3, as DNA: TGTGCCAGCAGTGACGGGTCCAGTGGAAACACCATATATTTT. Translation gives CASSDGSSGNTIYF.

This clonotype appeared many times. This sequence joins TRBV7-9 and TRBJ2-6; no reliable D call. V was shortened by 1 base and J by 0 bases, with 7 bases between the two germline ends. The germline V gene encodes CDR1 SEHNR and CDR2 FQNEAQ (reference sequence). CDR3 size: 16 residues. CDR3 in DNA: TGTGCCAGCAGCTTAGTGGGCGTCTCTGGGGCCAACGTCCTGACTTTC. This encodes CASSLVGVSGANVLTF.

The table lists this clonotype with many counts. This chain links TRBV7-2 with TRBJ1-5; D not certain. The germline V and J ends were trimmed by 1 base and 5 bases, with 6 bases remaining between them. CDR3 length: 13 residues. Germline CDR1 is SGHTA and CDR2 is FQGNSA. The CDR3 bases are TGTGCCAGCAGCTTAGTGTCCGATCAGCCCCAGCATTTT. Translation: CASSLVSDQPQHF.

The rearrangement links TRBV18 to TRBJ2-3; 9 bases agree with TRBD2. CDR3 size: 18 residues. Losses at the gene ends were 0 bases for V and 4 bases for J; bases not matched to a gene: 11. Germline CDR1 KGHSH, CDR2 LQKENI. CDR3 nucleotide sequence: TGTGCCAGCTCACCACCGTCGTCAGCGGGAGGCCGGGCAGATACGCAGTATTTT. Amino acid sequence: CASSPPSSAGGRADTQYF. Complete variable domain (other parts from reference TRBV18 and TRBJ2-3): NAGVMQNPRHLVRRRGQEARLRCSPMKGHSHVYWYRQLPEEGLKFMVYLQKENIIDESGMPKERFSAEFPKEGPSILRIQQVVRGDSAAYFCASSPPSSAGGRADTQYFGPGTRLTVL.